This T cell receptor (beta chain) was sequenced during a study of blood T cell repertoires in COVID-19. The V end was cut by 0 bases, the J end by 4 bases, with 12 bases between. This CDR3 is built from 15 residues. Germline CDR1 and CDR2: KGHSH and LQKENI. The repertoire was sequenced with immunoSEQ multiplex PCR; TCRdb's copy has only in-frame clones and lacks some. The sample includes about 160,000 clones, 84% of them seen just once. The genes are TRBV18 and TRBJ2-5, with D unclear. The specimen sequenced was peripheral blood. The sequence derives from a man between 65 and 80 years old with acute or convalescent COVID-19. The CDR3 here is CASSPPSAPAETQYF. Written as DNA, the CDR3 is TGTGCCAGCTCACCACCGAGCGCCCCGGCAGAGACCCAGTACTTC. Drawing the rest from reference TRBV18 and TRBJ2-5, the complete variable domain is NAGVMQNPRHLVRRRGQEARLRCSPMKGHSHVYWYRQLPEEGLKFMVYLQKENIIDESGMPKERFSAEFPKEGPSILRIQQVVRGDSAAYFCASSPPSAPAETQYFGPGTRLLVL.